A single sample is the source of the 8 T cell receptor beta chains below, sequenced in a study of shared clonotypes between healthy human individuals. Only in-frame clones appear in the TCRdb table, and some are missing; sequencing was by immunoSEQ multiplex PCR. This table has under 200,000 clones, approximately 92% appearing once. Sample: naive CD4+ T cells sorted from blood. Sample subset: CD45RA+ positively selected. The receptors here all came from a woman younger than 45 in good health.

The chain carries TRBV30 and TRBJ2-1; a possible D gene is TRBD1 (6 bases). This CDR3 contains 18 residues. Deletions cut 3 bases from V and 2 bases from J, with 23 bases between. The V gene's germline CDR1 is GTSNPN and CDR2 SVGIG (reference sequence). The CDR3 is CAWSPGRGRGNPYNEQFF. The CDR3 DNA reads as TGTGCCTGGAGCCCAGGCAGGGGACGAGGGAATCCCTACAATGAGCAGTTCTTC.

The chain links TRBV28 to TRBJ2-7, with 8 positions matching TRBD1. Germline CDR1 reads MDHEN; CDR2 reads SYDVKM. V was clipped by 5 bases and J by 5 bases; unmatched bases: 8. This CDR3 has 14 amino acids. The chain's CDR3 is CASSPGQGLDEQYF. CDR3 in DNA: TGTGCCAGCAGTCCCGGACAGGGACTCGACGAGCAGTACTTC.

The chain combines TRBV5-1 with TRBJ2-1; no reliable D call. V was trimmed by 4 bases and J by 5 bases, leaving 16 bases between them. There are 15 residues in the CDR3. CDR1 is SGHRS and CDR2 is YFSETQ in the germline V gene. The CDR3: CASSPQAGYNNEQFF. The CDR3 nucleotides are TGCGCCAGCAGCCCCCAGGCCGGGTATAACAATGAGCAGTTCTTC.

The CDR3 DNA is TGTGCCAGCAGCAGCGTTCGAGGTTACTCCTACGAGCAGTACTTC. This translates into CASSSVRGYSYEQYF. The chain uses TRBV7-2 and TRBJ2-7, with D hard to call. V lost 5 bases and J 0 bases, leaving 14 bases between the germline ends. CDR3 size: 15 residues. Germline V gene lookup returns CDR1 SGHTA and CDR2 FQGNSA.

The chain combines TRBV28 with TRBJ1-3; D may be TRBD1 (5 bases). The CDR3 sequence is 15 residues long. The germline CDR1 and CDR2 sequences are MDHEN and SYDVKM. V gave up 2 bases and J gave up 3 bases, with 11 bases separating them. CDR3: CASSLKTGVGNTIYF. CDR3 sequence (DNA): TGTGCCAGCAGTTTAAAGACGGGGGTTGGAAACACCATATATTTT.

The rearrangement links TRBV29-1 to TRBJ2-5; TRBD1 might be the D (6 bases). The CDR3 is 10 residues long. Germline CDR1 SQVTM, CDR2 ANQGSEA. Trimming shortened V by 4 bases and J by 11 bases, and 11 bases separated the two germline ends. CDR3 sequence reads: CSVVGGEQYF. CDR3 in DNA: TGCAGCGTTGTAGGGGGAGAGCAGTACTTC.

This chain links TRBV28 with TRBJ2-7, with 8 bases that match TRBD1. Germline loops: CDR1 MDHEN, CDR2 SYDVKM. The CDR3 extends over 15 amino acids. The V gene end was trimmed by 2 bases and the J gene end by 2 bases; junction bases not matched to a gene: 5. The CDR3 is CASSLDGQGTYEQYF. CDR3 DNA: TGTGCCAGCAGTTTAGACGGACAGGGCACCTACGAGCAGTACTTC.

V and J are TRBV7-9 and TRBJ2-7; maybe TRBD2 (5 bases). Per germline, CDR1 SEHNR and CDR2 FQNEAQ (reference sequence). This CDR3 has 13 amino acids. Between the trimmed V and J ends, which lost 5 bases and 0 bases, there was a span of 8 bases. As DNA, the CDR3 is TGTGCCAGCAGCCCTAGCCCCTCCTACGAGCAGTACTTC. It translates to CASSPSPSYEQYF.